The rows below give T cell receptor beta chains drawn from one sample of a study of response to subunit inactivated influenza vaccine. TCRdb re-analysed the RT-PCR reads in MiXCR, keeping a single row per CDR3 protein. The sample carries hundreds of thousands of distinct CDR3 sequences, approximately 17% recorded once. Specimen: PBMCs from blood, collected 5 days after vaccination. The receptors were gathered from a man between 45 and 60 years old who received an inactivated influenza vaccine. The CDR3 runs from the conserved cysteine through the conserved F or W. The D gene is left open where the match is weak. Clone size is stated in some rows and not others, as once, few, many or a class when expanded.

cdr3_aa cdr3_nt j_call d_call v_call clone_size
CSARIQPNEQFF TGCAGTGCTAGAATACAGCCGAATGAGCAGTTCTTC TRBJ2-1 NA TRBV20-1 NA
CASSLAGGDTGELFF TGCGCCAGCAGCTTGGCAGGGGGCGACACCGGGGAGCTGTTTTTT TRBJ2-2 TRBD1 TRBV5-1 many
CSARDLGNQETQYF TGCAGTGCTAGAGATCTGGGGAACCAAGAGACCCAGTACTTC TRBJ2-5 NA TRBV20-1 NA
CASSSTQGHEQYF TGTGCCAGCAGTTCGACGCAGGGGCACGAGCAGTACTTC TRBJ2-7 NA TRBV7-9 few
CASSLVGQGSATQYF TGCGCCAGCAGCTTGGTAGGACAGGGGTCGGCTACGCAGTATTTT TRBJ2-3 TRBD1 TRBV5-1 few
CSALLAVSYNEQFF TGCAGTGCGCTACTAGCGGTCTCCTACAATGAGCAGTTCTTC TRBJ2-1 TRBD2 TRBV20-1 NA
CASSQESGSSYEQYF TGCGCCAGCAGCCAAGAGAGCGGGAGTAGCTACGAGCAGTACTTC TRBJ2-7 TRBD2 TRBV4-3 few
CASTLQGGNTGELFF TGTGCCAGCACATTACAGGGAGGGAACACCGGGGAGCTGTTTTTT TRBJ2-2 NA TRBV7-2 few
CASSYTLAGDDDTQYF TGTGCCAGCAGCTACACCCTAGCGGGAGACGACGATACGCAGTATTTT TRBJ2-3 TRBD2 TRBV9 NA
CSVDPSNSETQYF TGCAGCGTTGACCCCAGCAATTCGGAGACCCAGTACTTC TRBJ2-5 NA TRBV29-1 few
CASSQETSSYEQYF TGCGCCAGCAGCCAGGAGACTAGCTCCTACGAGCAGTACTTC TRBJ2-7 NA TRBV4-3 few
CASSWGQESYEQYF TGTGCCAGCAGTTGGGGACAGGAGAGCTACGAGCAGTACTTC TRBJ2-7 TRBD1 TRBV6-5 NA
CASSLAGTYGYTF TGTGCCAGCAGTTTAGCCGGGACTTATGGCTACACCTTC TRBJ1-2 NA TRBV12-3/TRBV12-4 many
CSVEEVRGRHEQYF TGCAGCGTTGAAGAGGTCAGGGGTCGCCACGAGCAGTACTTC TRBJ2-7 NA TRBV29-1 few
CASTPGGTNEKLFF TGTGCCAGCACCCCGGGGGGTACTAATGAAAAACTGTTTTTT TRBJ1-4 NA TRBV3-1 NA
CASRLDRGNTEAFF TGTGCCAGCAGACTTGACAGGGGGAACACTGAAGCTTTCTTT TRBJ1-1 TRBD1 TRBV27 many
CAISSTGGREKLFF TGTGCCATCAGCTCCACAGGGGGCCGCGAAAAACTGTTTTTT TRBJ1-4 TRBD1 TRBV10-3 few
CASTEDLPRAEAFF TGTGCCAGCACTGAGGACCTTCCAAGGGCTGAAGCTTTCTTT TRBJ1-1 NA TRBV6-1 NA
CAISEVIAGGPGTQYF TGTGCCATCAGTGAGGTGATAGCGGGAGGGCCTGGGACCCAGTACTTC TRBJ2-5 TRBD2 TRBV10-3 NA
CSVWGRMNTEAFF TGCAGCGTTTGGGGACGAATGAACACTGAAGCTTTCTTT TRBJ1-1 NA TRBV29-1 few
CASSLNSRDTLLAANVLTF TGTGCCAGCAGTTTAAACTCCCGGGACACCCTGCTTGCGGCCAACGTCCTGACTTTC TRBJ2-6 NA TRBV27 few
CASSYPGTGGEQYF TGTGCCAGCAGTTACCCCGGGACAGGGGGTGAGCAGTACTTC TRBJ2-7 TRBD1 TRBV6-2/TRBV6-3 NA
CASSELSGQETQYF TGTGCCAGCAGTGAGCTTTCAGGGCAAGAGACCCAGTACTTC TRBJ2-5 NA TRBV2 NA
CASSVGGQESKQTQYF TGTGCCAGCAGCGTAGGGGGACAGGAGTCGAAGCAGACCCAGTACTTC TRBJ2-5 TRBD1 TRBV9 NA
CASRDRSSGNTIYF TGTGCCAGCAGGGACCGCAGCTCTGGAAACACCATATATTTT TRBJ1-3 NA TRBV5-5 few
CSVEDRGGFSYNEQFF TGCAGCGTTGAAGATCGAGGAGGGTTCTCCTACAATGAGCAGTTCTTC TRBJ2-1 NA TRBV29-1 many
CASSYSGGMGGQFF TGTGCCAGCAGTTACTCAGGGGGGATGGGGGGGCAGTTCTTC TRBJ2-1 NA TRBV6-5 few
CATRTSGGASGELFF TGTGCCACCCGGACTAGCGGGGGGGCCTCCGGGGAGCTGTTTTTT TRBJ2-2 TRBD2 TRBV10-3 NA
CSAGTGGFSAMHQPQHF TGCAGTGCGGGGACAGGGGGCTTTTCGGCAATGCATCAGCCCCAGCATTTT TRBJ1-5 TRBD1 TRBV20-1 NA
CATSRGGQGRGAEQYF TGTGCCACCAGCAGAGGGGGCCAGGGGAGGGGCGCCGAGCAGTACTTC TRBJ2-7 NA TRBV15 few
CASSQGLAGVMDTQYF TGCGCCAGCAGCCAAGGACTAGCGGGAGTCATGGATACGCAGTATTTT TRBJ2-3 TRBD2 TRBV4-3 NA
CASSQETNTGELFF TGCGCCAGCAGCCAAGAAACGAACACCGGGGAGCTGTTTTTT TRBJ2-2 NA TRBV4-3 NA
CASSSPPQGSYEQYF TGTGCCAGCAGCAGTCCCCCTCAGGGGTCCTACGAGCAGTACTTC TRBJ2-7 NA TRBV7-9 NA
CASSLGGHSGRETQYF TGTGCCAGCAGTTTAGGGGGGCACTCAGGGAGGGAGACCCAGTACTTC TRBJ2-5 NA TRBV12-3/TRBV12-4 few
CASSLGGSFNQPQHF TGTGCCAGCAGCTTAGGGGGTAGCTTCAATCAGCCCCAGCATTTT TRBJ1-5 NA TRBV7-2 NA
CASVIGGWEGRPDTQYF TGCGCCAGCGTTATCGGGGGATGGGAGGGCCGCCCAGATACGCAGTATTTT TRBJ2-3 TRBD2 TRBV5-1 few
CAGGQGYEQYF TGTGCCGGCGGGCAGGGGTACGAGCAGTACTTC TRBJ2-7 NA TRBV6-1 NA
CSARGELASSYNEQFF TGCAGTGCTAGAGGAGAACTAGCGAGTAGCTACAATGAGCAGTTCTTC TRBJ2-1 TRBD2 TRBV20-1 NA
CASSQDRVDTRNLFEQFF TGCGCCAGCAGCCAAGATCGTGTAGACACCCGCAATTTATTCGAGCAGTTCTTC TRBJ2-1 NA TRBV4-3 few
CASSFAASVSSYNEQFF TGTGCCAGCAGTTTTGCGGCTAGCGTTAGCTCCTACAATGAGCAGTTCTTC TRBJ2-1 NA TRBV27 NA
CSVTRGAETQYF TGCAGCGTTACCCGAGGGGCAGAGACCCAGTACTTC TRBJ2-5 NA TRBV29-1 few
CASRTPRTDTQYF TGCGCCAGCAGAACCCCACGCACAGATACGCAGTATTTT TRBJ2-3 NA TRBV10-2 few